This entry features one T cell receptor beta chain sequence. The CDR3 consists of 15 residues. Germline CDR1 reads LNHDA; CDR2 reads SQIVND (reference sequence). Trimming took off 6 bases at V and 5 bases at J, with 19 bases between the two ends. This entry comes from a study of control samples from healthy donors and cancer patients. The table came from immunoSEQ multiplex PCR; TCRdb's copy has only in-frame clones and leaves some out. The top ten hold around 6.9% of the sample, which has some 130,000 clones, roughly 90% seen once. The TCR originated in a man in his fifties with head and neck cancer. This chain joins TRBV19 and TRBJ1-1; D remains ambiguous. Source material: PBMCs. The CDR3 bases are TGTGCCAGTAGCAGCCTCTCTGGGAGATTAACTGAAGCTTTCTTT. Its translation: CASSSLSGRLTEAFF.